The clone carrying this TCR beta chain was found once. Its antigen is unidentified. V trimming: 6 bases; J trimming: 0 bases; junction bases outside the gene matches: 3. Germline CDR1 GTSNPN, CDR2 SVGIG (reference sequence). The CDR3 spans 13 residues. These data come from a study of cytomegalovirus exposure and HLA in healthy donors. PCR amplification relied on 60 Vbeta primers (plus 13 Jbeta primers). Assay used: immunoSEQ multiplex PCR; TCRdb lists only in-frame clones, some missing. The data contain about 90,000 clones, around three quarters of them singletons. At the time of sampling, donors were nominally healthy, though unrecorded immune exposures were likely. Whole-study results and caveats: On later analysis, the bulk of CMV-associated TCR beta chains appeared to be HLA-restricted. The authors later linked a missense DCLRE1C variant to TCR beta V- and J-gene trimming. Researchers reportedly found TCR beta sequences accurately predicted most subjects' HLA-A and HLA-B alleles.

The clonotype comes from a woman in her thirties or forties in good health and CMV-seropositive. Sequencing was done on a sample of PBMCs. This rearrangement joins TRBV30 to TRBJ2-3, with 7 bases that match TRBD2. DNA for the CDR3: TGTGCCTGCCCGGGACTAAGCACAGATACGCAGTATTTT. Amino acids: CACPGLSTDTQYF.